The rows below give T cell receptor beta chains drawn from one sample of a study of preoperative IRX-2 immunotherapy in early breast cancer. The data were produced by immunoSEQ multiplex PCR, yet TCRdb's version contains in-frame clones alone and is incomplete. The sample holds around 95,000 clones, about nine tenths seen once. This specimen consisted of tumor tissue, obtained after IRX-2 immunotherapy. The source is a human donor with breast cancer. Both conserved end residues are part of each CDR3. The D gene is left open where the match is weak. Clone size is given for some rows only: seen once, a few or many times, or a class if the clone is expanded.

>TRBJ2-2|-|TRBV11-3|-
TGTGCCAGCGCTAACCCCTCGGTCAGGAACACCGGGGAGCTGTTTTTT
CASANPSVRNTGELFF
>TRBJ2-1|-|TRBV7-1|TRBD2
TGTGCCAGCAGTTTCTCCCCTAGCGGACGCTACAATGAGCAGTTCTTC
CASSFSPSGRYNEQFF
>TRBJ1-1|-|TRBV10-2|TRBD1
TGCGCCAGCGGTTCTGACAGGGGGCAGAACACTGAAGCTTTCTTT
CASGSDRGQNTEAFF
>TRBJ2-1|-|TRBV14|-
TGTGCCAGCAGCCACCCTGGAAGTAGCGACTACAATGAGCAGTTCTTC
CASSHPGSSDYNEQFF
>TRBJ2-5|-|TRBV7-5|-
TGTGCCAGCAGGGCAGCCGGGACTAGCGGGGGTGAGACCCAGTACTTC
CASRAAGTSGGETQYF
>TRBJ1-5|-|TRBV6-8|TRBD1
TGTGCCAGTGCCGGGACAGGGGTGCGCCAGCCCCAGCATTTT
CASAGTGVRQPQHF
>TRBJ2-1|-|TRBV5-1|-
TGCGCCAGCAGCGGACAAAGGAGGGCCCATTACAATGAGCAGTTCTTC
CASSGQRRAHYNEQFF
>TRBJ2-1|-|TRBV19|-
TGTGCCAGTTCACCCCAGGGCTACTACAATGAGCAGTTCTTC
CASSPQGYYNEQFF
>TRBJ2-2|-|TRBV14|TRBD2
TGTGCCAGCAGCCATCCGACTAGCGGGACGATTCGAGGCACCGGAGAGCTGTTTTTT
CASSHPTSGTIRGTGELFF
>TRBJ1-2|-|TRBV18|TRBD1
TGTGCCAGCTCACCCGGACAGGGCCTTTATGGCTACACCTTC
CASSPGQGLYGYTF
>TRBJ2-7|-|TRBV30|TRBD2
TGTGCCTGGAGCACTAGCGGGGGCTCCTACGAGCAGTACTTC
CAWSTSGGSYEQYF
>TRBJ2-7|-|TRBV9|-
TGTGCCAGCAGAAGGGACTCCTACGAGCAGTACTTC
CASRRDSYEQYF
>TRBJ1-2|few|TRBV16|-
TGTGCCAGCAGCCAATCGGCGCCCGGGAATAACTATGGCTACACCTTC
CASSQSAPGNNYGYTF
>TRBJ2-5|-|TRBV30|TRBD1
TGTGCCTGGAGGGGGAGGGACAGGGAAGAGACCCAGTACTTC
CAWRGRDREETQYF
>TRBJ1-6|-|TRBV28|-
TGTGCCAGCAGTTTGGTATATGGGTCAGGTGATTCACCCCTCCACTTT
CASSLVYGSGDSPLHF
>TRBJ2-7|-|TRBV6-7|TRBD2
TGTGCCAGCAGTTACAAGGGGGTAGCGGGAGTAAAGTGGGACGAGCAGTACTTC
CASSYKGVAGVKWDEQYF
>TRBJ2-7|-|TRBV6-8|TRBD1
TGTGCCAGCAGTTACTCACCCGGACAGGCAAACTACGAGCAGTACTTC
CASSYSPGQANYEQYF
>TRBJ1-5|-|TRBV10-2|-
TGCGCCAGCCCCCCCGACAGCTACAATCAGCCCCAGCATTTT
CASPPDSYNQPQHF
>TRBJ2-6|-|TRBV6-8|TRBD1
TGTGCCAGCAGGGATCCGGGACAGACCTTCTCTGGGGCCAACGTCCTGACTTTC
CASRDPGQTFSGANVLTF
>TRBJ1-1|-|TRBV11-3|-
TGTGCCAGCAGCTTAGAATTCGGTTACATGAACACTGAAGCTTTCTTT
CASSLEFGYMNTEAFF
>TRBJ2-7|-|TRBV5-1|TRBD1
TGCGCCAGTCACTCACAGGGGGCGAGCTCCTACGAGCAGTACTTC
CASHSQGASSYEQYF
>TRBJ1-3|-|TRBV1|-
TGCGCCAGCAGCCAAGATTGGAGCAGTTCTGGAAACACCATATATTTT
CASSQDWSSSGNTIYF
>TRBJ2-3|-|TRBV7-1|-
TGTGCCAGCAGCCGCCCTTCGACTAGTCCTAGCACAGATACGCAGTATTTT
CASSRPSTSPSTDTQYF